The entry that follows covers one TCR beta chain sequence. Its recognized antigen is unknown. No base quality values were provided; no much bigger clone lies one nucleotide off. Total RNA and DNA were co-extracted without cell sorting from about 19-30 mg of bulk tissue using the AllPrep DNA/RNA mini kit. Surgical resection was performed in China between 2015 and 2016 on about five patients with histopathologically diagnosed primary liver carcinoma. Patients had chronic HBV infection and were treatment-naive at sampling. Each fresh piece of tumor and adjacent tissue was cut in two, with one half stored in RNAlater at -80 degrees C and the other half sent for histology. The data originate from a study of tumor-infiltrating lymphocytes in primary liver carcinoma (TCRdb year 2017). About the study as a whole: Of the five patients, three men and two women aged 30 to 69 years, four had hepatocellular carcinoma and one had combined HCC and intrahepatic cholangiocarcinoma. The five patients had tumors of stage T1-T3 N0M0, with maximum diameters ranging from about 4 to 11 cm. Reproducibility between technical replicate repertoires was high, with correlation coefficients above 0.95 and mean shared-clone rates around 0.88. For each liver tumor, the study sampled five regions along with adjacent normal tissue and blood, and applied TCRbeta repertoire sequencing, expression microarrays and whole-exome sequencing. TCRbeta repertoire sequencing covered 35 or so specimens from 5 patients: 25 tumor regions, 5 adjacent noncancerous liver tissues and 5 peripheral blood samples. Each sample produced roughly 3.65 to 8 million productive TCRbeta reads, and read depth showed no significant difference between tissue types. The full study reports these points: The study included only a few patients, and the authors note findings should be validated in a larger study. Since the samples were bulk and unsorted, there was no way to compare CD4+ and CD8+ T cell repertoires. The top 250 clones made up a significantly larger repertoire fraction in tumors than in blood (p = 0.039). Because sequencing covered only the TCR beta chain and unpaired alpha chains were not captured, true repertoire diversity is likely underestimated. Pairs of tumor regions showed greater repertoire overlap (mean approximately 35%) than tumor-adjacent pairs (roughly 17%) or tumor-blood pairs (about 14%), which is consistent with antigen-driven expansion.

TCRbeta-specific cDNA was reverse-transcribed from 500 ng total RNA using a constant-region primer and ProtoScript II reverse transcriptase. Three nested multiplex PCR rounds, following a slightly modified ARM-PCR procedure, were used to build the TCRbeta libraries. Sample barcodes and Illumina adapters were attached in a final 25-cycle PCR using Deep VentR polymerase. Amplicons of 200-500 bp were gel-purified with a QIAquick gel extraction kit before sequencing. TCRbeta amplicons were sequenced on an Illumina HiSeq 2500 with 250-bp paired-end reads. In the paper's pipeline: Reads were quality-trimmed with Trimmomatic v0.33, and paired reads were merged with FLASH v1.2.11 to recover full CDR3 sequences. MiGEC v1.2.1b assigned V, D and J germline segments to the rearranged TCRbeta sequences. Clonotype statistics and Shannon-Wiener diversity indices were calculated with VDJtools v1.0.0. Except for diversity analysis, only each sample's 250 most abundant clonotypes were used in subsequent analyses to reduce sampling bias. The public sequencing data were trimmed at Q25 with fastp and processed into clonotypes with MiXCR by TCRdb, which kept only in-frame beta chains. Identical CDR3 protein sequences are pooled into one entry, listed with their most common genes and DNA. TCRdb, rather than the study authors, made the V and J calls. This sample is represented by 90,000 to 150,000 distinct CDR3 sequences; roughly 75% of them were singletons. 7.5% to 10% of the sample is taken by the ten largest.

This TCR was recovered from a woman aged 60 to 75 with primary liver carcinoma and hepatitis B virus infection. Sequencing used tumor-adjacent normal liver tissue.

The CDR3 is CASSVLAGGPRSNTGELFF. In nucleotide form, the sequence is TGCGCCAGCAGCGTACTAGCGGGAGGGCCCCGTTCGAACACCGGGGAGCTGTTTTTT. The chain links TRBV4-3 with TRBJ2-2; TRBD2 lines up with 13 middle nucleotides. According to the germline V gene, CDR1 reads LGHNA and CDR2 reads YSLEER. V and J are trimmed by 5 bases and 0 bases, and the gene matches miss 9 bases of the junction. The CDR3 covers 19 residues, taking in both the cysteine and the phenylalanine. The retained sequence is limited to the CDR3, 57 bases, with the frame set at the first base.